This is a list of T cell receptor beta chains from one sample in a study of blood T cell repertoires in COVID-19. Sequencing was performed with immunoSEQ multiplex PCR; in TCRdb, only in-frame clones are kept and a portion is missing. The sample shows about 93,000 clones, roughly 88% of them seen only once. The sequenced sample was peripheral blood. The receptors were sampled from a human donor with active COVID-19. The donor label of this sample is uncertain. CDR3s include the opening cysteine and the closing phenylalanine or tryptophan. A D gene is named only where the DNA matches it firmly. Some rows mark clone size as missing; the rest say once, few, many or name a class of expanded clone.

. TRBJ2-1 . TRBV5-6 TGTGCCAGCAGCGGAGGTCGGATGGACAATGAGCAGTTCTTC CASSGGRMDNEQFF
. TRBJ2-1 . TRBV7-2 TGTGCCAGCAGCTCCCTAGAGAGCTCCTACAATGAGCAGTTCTTC CASSSLESSYNEQFF
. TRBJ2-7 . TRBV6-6 TGTGCCAGCAGACTGACAGGTAGCTCCTACGAGCAGTACTTC CASRLTGSSYEQYF
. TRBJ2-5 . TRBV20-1 TGCAGTGCCTACCAAGAGACCCAGTACTTC CSAYQETQYF
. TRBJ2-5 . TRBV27 TGTGCCAGCAGCCTGGGGGGGGGCCGTTATTGGGAGACCCAGTACTTC CASSLGGGRYWETQYF
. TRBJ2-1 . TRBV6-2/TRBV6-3 TGTGCCAGCAGTCGTCTTTATGAGCAGTTCTTC CASSRLYEQFF
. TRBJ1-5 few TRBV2 TGTGCCAGCTCCGAGGGGGATAGCAATCAGCCCCAGCATTTT CASSEGDSNQPQHF
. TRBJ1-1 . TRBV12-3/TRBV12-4 TGTGCCAGCAGGGGTCAGGGTAACACTGAAGCTTTCTTT CASRGQGNTEAFF
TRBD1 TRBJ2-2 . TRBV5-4 TGTGCCAGCAGCTTGACAGGGGGCTACGAGACCGGGGAGCTGTTTTTT CASSLTGGYETGELFF
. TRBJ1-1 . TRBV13 TGTGCCAGCAGCTTAAGACTGAAGAACACTGAAGCTTTCTTT CASSLRLKNTEAFF
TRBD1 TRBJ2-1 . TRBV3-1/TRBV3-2 TGTGCCAGCAGCCACCGGGACAGGAGTAGGAATGAGCAGTTCTTC CASSHRDRSRNEQFF
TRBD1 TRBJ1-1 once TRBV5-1 TGCGCCAGCAGCCCGACCCCAGGGGGCGGGAACACTGAAGCTTTCTTT CASSPTPGGGNTEAFF
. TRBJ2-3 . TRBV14 TGTGCCAGCAGCCCCCCAGGGGTGACCACAGGAACGCAGTATTTT CASSPPGVTTGTQYF
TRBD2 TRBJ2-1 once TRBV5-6 TGTGCCAGCAGCGGGTCTCTAGCGGGGTGGGGCGTTGAGCAGTTCTTC CASSGSLAGWGVEQFF
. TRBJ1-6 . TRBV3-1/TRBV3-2 TGTGCCAGCAGCGACCAGGGTTGGAATTCACCCCTCCACTTT CASSDQGWNSPLHF
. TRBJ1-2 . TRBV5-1 TGCGCCAGCAGCTTGGACGGGGGTAACTATGGCTACACCTTC CASSLDGGNYGYTF
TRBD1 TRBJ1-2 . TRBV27 TGTGCCAGCAGAGCCGGGACAGGGGGAGCTGGCTACACCTTC CASRAGTGGAGYTF
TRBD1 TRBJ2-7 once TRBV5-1 TGCGCCAGCAGCTTGAGGGGACAGGGGGCTTCCTACGAGCAGTACTTC CASSLRGQGASYEQYF
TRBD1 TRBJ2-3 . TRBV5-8 TGTGCCAGCAGCATGGACAGGGCGACAGATACGCAGTATTTT CASSMDRATDTQYF
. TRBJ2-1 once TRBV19 TGTGCCAGTAGTCCGCGGGACTTCTCCAATGAGCAGTTCTTC CASSPRDFSNEQFF
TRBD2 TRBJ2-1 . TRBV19 TGTGCCAGTAGTAATAGCGGGGGGAGGTCCAATGAGCAGTTCTTC CASSNSGGRSNEQFF
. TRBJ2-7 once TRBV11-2 TGTGCCAGCAGCGCACAAGCGGGTCCGGGGGAGCAGTACTTC CASSAQAGPGEQYF
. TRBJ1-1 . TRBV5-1 TGCGCCAGCAGCTTCTTAAGGGGCGACACTGAAGCTTTCTTT CASSFLRGDTEAFF
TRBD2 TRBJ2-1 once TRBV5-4 TGTGCCGCATCTTCCGGGCCCATCGCGGGGGGGCAGTTCTTC CAASSGPIAGGQFF
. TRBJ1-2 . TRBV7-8 TGTGCCAGCAGCCCCGGACAGTTTAACTATGGCTACACCTTC CASSPGQFNYGYTF
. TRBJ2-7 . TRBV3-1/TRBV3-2 TGTGCCAGCAGCCAAAGGGGGACCTACGAGCAGTACTTC CASSQRGTYEQYF